This TCR beta chain was retrieved from a study of blood T cell repertoires in COVID-19. The CDR3 sequence is 14 residues long. Germline CDR1 MDHEN, CDR2 SYDVKM. The V gene end was trimmed by 5 bases and the J gene end by 4 bases; junction bases not matched to a gene: 6. Under the authors' procedure: From reference gene primer amplification, estimates of nucleated cell counts were derived. Here immunoSEQ multiplex PCR was the method, and the copy in TCRdb shows in-frame clones only, minus some. That table is the source of V, J and clone size, and D and trimming were worked out from the DNA. This sample has more than 150,000 clones, with 70% to 90% found just once.

The chain has TRBV28 and TRBJ2-3; 7 nucleotides line up with TRBD1. The sequenced sample was peripheral blood. This clonotype was obtained from a woman in her 70s with acute or convalescent COVID-19. The CDR3 nucleotides are TGTGCCAGCAGTACCGACAGGGACCCAGATACGCAGTATTTT. It translates to CASSTDRDPDTQYF. Drawing the rest from reference TRBV28 and TRBJ2-3, the complete variable domain is DVKVTQSSRYLVKRTGEKVFLECVQDMDHENMFWYRQDPGLGLRLIYFSYDVKMKEKGDIPEGYSVSREKKERFSLILESASTNQTSMYLCASSTDRDPDTQYFGPGTRLTVL.